This T cell receptor beta chain comes out of a study of response to subunit inactivated influenza vaccine. Regarding the study as a whole: Authors proposed each seasonal influenza vaccination draws in few new T cells.

From the RT-PCR reads, TCRdb called clonotypes with MiXCR, one entry per CDR3 protein. The profile shows roughly 650,000 distinct CDR3 sequences, approximately 14% of them singletons. This clonotype was picked up one time. No antigen is known for it. Trimming stripped 4 bases from V and 7 bases from J, with 11 bases between. The CDR3 totals 13 residues. This sequence was found in a man between 45 and 60 years old who received an inactivated influenza vaccine. The V gene is TRBV23-1, the J gene TRBJ1-3, with D uncertain. TRBV23-1 is sorted into the ORF group, with uncertain function. Sequencing used PBMCs from blood, obtained less than 13 days after vaccination. The CDR3 reads CASSRIRPNTIYF. CDR3 bases: TGCGCCAGCAGTCGAATTCGTCCTAACACCATATATTTT.